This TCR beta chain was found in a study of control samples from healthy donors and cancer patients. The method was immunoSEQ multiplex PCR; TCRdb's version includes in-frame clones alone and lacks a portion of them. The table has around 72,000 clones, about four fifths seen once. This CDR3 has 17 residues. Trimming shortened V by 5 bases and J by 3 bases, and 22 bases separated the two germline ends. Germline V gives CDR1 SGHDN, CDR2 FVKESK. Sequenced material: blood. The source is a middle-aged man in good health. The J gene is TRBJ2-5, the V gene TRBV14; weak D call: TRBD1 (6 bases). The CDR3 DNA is TGTGCCAGCAGCGGCTTAGGCCCAAAGGACAGAAAAGAGACCCAGTACTTC. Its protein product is CASSGLGPKDRKETQYF.